This T cell receptor beta chain was profiled in a study of Ad26.COV2.S vaccination and SARS-CoV-2 variants. Comment on this clone: Antigen: not known.

Sequencing was performed with immunoSEQ multiplex PCR; in TCRdb, only in-frame clones are kept and a portion is missing. Among 40,000 to 55,000 clones listed, approximately 80% were seen once. CDR1 and CDR2 (germline): SGHRS, YFSETQ. The CDR3 contains 14 residues. V shed 2 bases, J shed 5 bases, and the junction held 4 bases outside the gene matches. Study findings and constraints: People who got the vaccine had more spike-specific TCR breadth than people who got placebo. Considerable breadth of spike-specific CD8+ and CD4+ T cell responses has reportedly been documented following vaccination.

The sequence was collected from a human donor who had recovered from COVID-19. Sequenced here: peripheral blood, sampled after recovery from COVID-19. The chain carries TRBV5-1 and TRBJ1-2; 9 bases match TRBD1. CDR3 loop: CASSLGTGRYGYTF. The CDR3 nucleotides are TGCGCCAGCAGCTTAGGGACAGGGCGGTATGGCTACACCTTC.